This TCR beta chain is from a study of PD-L1 blockade in urothelial cancer. For the study at large: Anywhere from 0 to 3 prior chemotherapy regimens had been received by patients.

Data came from immunoSEQ multiplex PCR; TCRdb stores just in-frame clones and leaves some out. The sample lists more than 75,000 clones, roughly 89% occurring once. V shed 3 bases, J shed 6 bases, and the junction held 17 bases outside the gene matches. CDR3 size: 19 residues. CDR1 and CDR2 (germline): SGHRS, YFSETQ. Time point indicated: pretreatment peripheral blood. Urothelial carcinoma in patients was locally advanced or metastatic. The clonotype originates from a man aged 55 to 70 with urothelial cancer. Sample: PBMCs, taken around atezolizumab (anti-PD-L1) treatment. This chain links TRBV5-1 with TRBJ2-1, with TRBD2 matching over 11 bases. CDR3 sequence reads: CASSSPRGASGGSLNEQFF. As DNA, the CDR3 is TGCGCCAGCAGCTCACCCCGGGGGGCTAGCGGGGGGTCACTCAATGAGCAGTTCTTC.